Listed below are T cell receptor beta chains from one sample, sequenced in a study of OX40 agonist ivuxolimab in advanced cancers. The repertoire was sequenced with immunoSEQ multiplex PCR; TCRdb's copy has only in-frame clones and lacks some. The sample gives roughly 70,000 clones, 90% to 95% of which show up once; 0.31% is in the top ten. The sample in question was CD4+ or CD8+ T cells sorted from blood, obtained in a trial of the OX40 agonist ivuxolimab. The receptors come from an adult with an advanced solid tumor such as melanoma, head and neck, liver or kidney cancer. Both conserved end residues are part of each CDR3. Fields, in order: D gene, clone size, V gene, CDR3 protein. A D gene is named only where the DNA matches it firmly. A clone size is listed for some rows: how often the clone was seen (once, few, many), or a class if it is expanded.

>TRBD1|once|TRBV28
CASSLLRQGNGYTF
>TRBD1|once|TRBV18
CASSPGTGSYEQYF
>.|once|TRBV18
CASSPQSQGNEQFF
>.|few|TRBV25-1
CASSGGYNYGYTF
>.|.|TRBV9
CASSDRYLLGNNEQFF
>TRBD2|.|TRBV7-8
CASSRLAGGLGEQYF
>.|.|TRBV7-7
CASSKGGQGTDTQYF
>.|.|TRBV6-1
CASSDPRSGTSHYGYTF
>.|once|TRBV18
CASSPLDLAKNIQYF
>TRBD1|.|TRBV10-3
CASSYNRGPETQYF
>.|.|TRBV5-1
CASSLERVNTGELFF
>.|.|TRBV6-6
CASRLLGSPLHF
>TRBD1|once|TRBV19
CASKLEGQGQPQHF
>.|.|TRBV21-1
CASYLGIANIGQRYNEQFF
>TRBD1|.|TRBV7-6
CASSLSWTGKSYEQHF
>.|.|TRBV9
CASSVALREPSDTQYF
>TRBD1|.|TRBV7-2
CASSLALTGVPEAFF
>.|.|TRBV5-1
CASSLITGTAGNTIYF
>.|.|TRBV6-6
CASTPSGGEAYGYTF
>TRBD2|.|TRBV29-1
CSVAPLAQIRDTQYF
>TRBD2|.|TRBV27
CASSSSGRGTGELFF
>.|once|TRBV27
CASSFRQQGTEAFF
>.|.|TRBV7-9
CASSRSSDITGNTIYF
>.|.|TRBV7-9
CASTTRFLTTFTYNEQFF
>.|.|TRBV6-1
CASSWGIQETQYF